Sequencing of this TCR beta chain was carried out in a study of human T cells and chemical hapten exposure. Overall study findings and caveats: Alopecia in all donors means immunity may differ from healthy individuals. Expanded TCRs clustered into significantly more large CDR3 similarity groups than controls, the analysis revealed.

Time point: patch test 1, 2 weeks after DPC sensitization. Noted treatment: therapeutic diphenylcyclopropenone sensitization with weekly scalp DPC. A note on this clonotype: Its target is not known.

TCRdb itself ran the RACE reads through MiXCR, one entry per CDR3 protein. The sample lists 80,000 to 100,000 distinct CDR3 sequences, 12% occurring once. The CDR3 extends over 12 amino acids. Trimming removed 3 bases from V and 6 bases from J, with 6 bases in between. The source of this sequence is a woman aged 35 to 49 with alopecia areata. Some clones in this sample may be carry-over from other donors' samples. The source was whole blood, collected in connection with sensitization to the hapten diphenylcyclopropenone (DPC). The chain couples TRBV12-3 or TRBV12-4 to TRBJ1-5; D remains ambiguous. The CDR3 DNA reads TGTGCCAGCAGTTTGCTTGCTCAGCCCCAGCATTTT. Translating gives CASSLLAQPQHF.